This T cell receptor beta chain originates from a study of T cells in women clearing cervical HPV infection (dated by TCRdb to the late 2010s). Turning to the overall study: The cases were 20 to 30 women with histologically confirmed HPV16-related CIN3 or worse, and 2 of those women had invasive cancers. The controls were 25 or so women whose single incident HPV16 infection cleared within 12 months with no development of precancer or cancer. Blood from cases was collected at the visit where the lesion was first found, while blood from controls was collected once the infection could no longer be detected. For cases, the median interval between lesion detection and blood sampling was about 160 days, with an interquartile range of about 85 to 220 days. Since HLA typing was available for only a few women, HLA type could not be ruled out as a confounder. An exploratory proof-of-principle case-control study, nested within the Guanacaste HPV Natural History Study in Costa Rica, was conducted to compare TCR repertoires across cervical HPV16 outcomes. Cases and controls were matched on year of sample collection and on age within five years. Cases had a median age of almost 35 years compared with 37 to 45 for controls, and baseline characteristics showed no significant differences between the groups. The parent cohort enrolled 10,049 women aged 18 or older in Guanacaste, Costa Rica, during about 1993 to 1994 and followed them for more than 6 years. Five blinded duplicates per group were added as quality controls, so that some 60 samples were obtained: about 50 participants and some 10 replicates. What the study reported, not specific to this receptor: Random forest classifiers combining richness and V gene abundances distinguished cases from controls with an estimated AUC of around 0.79. Because T-cell numbers per sample were unknown, differences in richness could reflect varying T-cell content rather than repertoire biology. Lower TRBV6-7 relative abundance was observed in cases than in controls (about 0.099% versus 0.17%; Bonferroni P = 0.0008). Across sequencing depths, CIN3+ cases showed significantly higher TCR repertoire richness than controls, but evenness did not differ between the groups. Because of the cross-sectional design, the study could not determine whether the associations came before infection or resulted from infection, and neither effector/memory subsets nor HPV-specific T cells were isolated.

The CDR3 contains 15 residues, cysteine and phenylalanine counted. Part of the CDR3 DNA is given, 36 bases translated from base 1. V is reduced by 1 base and J by 1 base, leaving a spacing of 7 bases between them. Sequences SGHVS (CDR1) and FQNEAQ (CDR2) are obtained from the germline V gene. Using the immunoSEQ assay, multiplex PCR amplified TCR beta CDR3 regions from an average of approximately 1.1 ug of genomic DNA per sample. Primer bias was corrected in the assay by using a complete synthetic TCR repertoire to establish an amplification baseline. The amplicons were sequenced using the Illumina platform. Per the authors' processing: Sequence errors were corrected by clustering with frequency ratios and a modified nearest-neighbor algorithm, and the sequences were then analyzed in the immunoSEQ Analyzer using IMGT gene definitions. TCR richness and evenness were averaged over 20 rarefaction repeats at each rarefaction depth, excluding samples with fewer sequences than the depth. Wilcoxon rank sum tests with FDR correction were used to compare V, D and J gene relative abundances between the groups. Blinded duplicates gave an intraclass correlation of around 96% for TCR richness and an average of roughly 76% across 66 gene segments. TCRdb obtained this table from immuneACCESS and retained in-frame rearrangements with V and J assigned. These tables miss some clones; where compared with another copy, unresolved V genes account for less than half of the shortfall, and the remainder is unexplained. The V and J calls and clone size are taken from that table; D and trimming were inferred from the DNA. The sample's table lists a count of tens of thousands of clones. The ten largest clones capture 1.2% of the sample.

Every participant had a single incident cervical HPV16 infection, and prevalent HPV16 infections were excluded. Cervical HPV DNA was detected by MY09/MY11 PCR, and genotyping was performed by dot-blot hybridization. Approximately 16 mL of heparinized blood were centrifuged, and the buffy coat was split into aliquots, frozen at -30 degrees C, and then kept at -80 degrees C. Genomic DNA was extracted from buffy coat specimens using QIAGEN kits. With respect to this clone: Its antigen specificity is not known. The read ends 3 residues shy of where the CDR3 ends; the end is completed using the germline J gene.

The material sequenced was blood buffy coat. The clonotype was recovered from a woman aged 18-70 years with a cervical HPV16 infection that either progressed to CIN3+ or cleared (not recorded which). The V and J segments used are TRBV7-8 and TRBJ2-2; possibly the D gene is TRBD2, per 5 matching bases. The CDR3 reads as follows: CASSLVAGNTGELFF. CDR3 bases read: TGTGCCAGCAGCTTAGTCGCGGGGAACACCGGGGAG.